This T cell receptor (beta chain) was captured in a study of blood T cell repertoires in COVID-19. The germline V gene encodes CDR1 LNHDA and CDR2 SQIVND (reference sequence). Unmatched junction bases numbered 7, after V lost 6 bases and J lost 2 bases. There are 15 residues in the CDR3. The method was immunoSEQ multiplex PCR; TCRdb's version includes in-frame clones alone and lacks a portion of them. This table has some 150,000 clones, about 85% appearing once. The chain links TRBV19 to TRBJ2-5; 9 bases are shared with TRBD2. The TCR comes from a man in his 60s who had recovered from COVID-19. Sequenced sample: peripheral blood. The CDR3 spells CASSPSSGNQETQYF. The CDR3 nucleotides are TGTGCCAGTAGCCCTTCTAGCGGGAATCAAGAGACCCAGTACTTC.